The 29 T cell receptor beta chains below come from one sample, sequenced in a study of identifying expanded T cells in peripheral blood. Method: immunoSEQ multiplex PCR; TCRdb's copy keeps in-frame clones and lacks some. The data show about 78,000 clones, 88% seen once. The sample was blood. These receptors all come from a person aged 18 to 70 in good health.

The CDR3 sequence is CASSPTTGINQPQHF. The CDR3 DNA is TGTGCCAGCAGCCCCACGACAGGGATCAATCAGCCCCAGCATTTT. The rearrangement uses TRBV11-2 and TRBJ1-5; 7 bases are shared with TRBD1. CDR1 and CDR2 (germline): SGHAT, FQNNGV. The CDR3 covers 15 residues. V shed 5 bases, J shed 3 bases, and the junction held 7 bases outside the gene matches.

The chain carries TRBV18 and TRBJ1-6, with 9 positions matching TRBD1. CDR3 length: 16 residues. Germline CDR1 is KGHSH and CDR2 is LQKENI. V lost 4 bases and J lost 3; bases outside the gene matches: 4. The CDR3 region is CASSRTGVIYNSPLHF. CDR3 in DNA: TGTGCCAGCTCACGGACAGGGGTAATCTATAATTCACCCCTCCACTTT.

This chain connects TRBV4-1 to TRBJ2-4, with D perhaps TRBD1 or TRBD2 (5 bases each). Germline assignment: CDR1 MGHRA and CDR2 YSYEKL. The V end lost 0 bases, the J end lost 2 bases, and 8 bases lay between the germline ends. The CDR3 is 15 amino acids. CDR3 DNA sequence: TGCGCCAGCAGCCAAGATGGGGGAACCAAAAACATTCAGTACTTC. It codes for CASSQDGGTKNIQYF.

The table lists this clone with a few counts. V gene TRBV7-6 combines with J gene TRBJ1-4, with a tentative D call TRBD1 (6 bases). Trimming took off 3 bases at V and 4 bases at J, with 12 bases between the two ends. The CDR3 has 15 residues. From germline, CDR1 is SGHVS and CDR2 FNYEAQ. The CDR3 DNA is TGTGCCAGCAGCTTGAGGGGGACTGATAATGAAAAACTGTTTTTT. It translates to CASSLRGTDNEKLFF.

The rearrangement links TRBV9 to TRBJ2-3; a weak D match, TRBD1 (6 bases). Germline loops: CDR1 SGDLS, CDR2 YYNGEE. The CDR3 is 14 amino acids. Between the trimmed V and J ends, which lost 0 bases and 1 base, there was a span of 6 bases. The CDR3 region has the DNA TGTGCCAGCAGCGTAGGACAGGGCACAGATACGCAGTATTTT. Translated, it gives CASSVGQGTDTQYF. The variable domain in full, with the rest retrieved from reference TRBV9 and TRBJ2-3, is DSGVTQTPKHLITATGQRVTLRCSPRSGDLSVYWYQQSLDQGLQFLIQYYNGEERAKGNILERFSAQQFPDLHSELNLSSLELGDSALYFCASSVGQGTDTQYFGPGTRLTVL.

The chain uses TRBV30 and TRBJ2-7; D is perhaps TRBD1 or TRBD2 (5 bases each). Looked up from germline, CDR1 is GTSNPN and CDR2 is SVGIG (reference sequence). The V end lost 0 bases, the J end lost 2 bases, and 8 bases lay between the germline ends. The CDR3 is 13 residues long. The CDR3 spells CAWSVGTAYEQYF. In DNA form, the CDR3 reads TGTGCCTGGAGTGTAGGGACGGCCTACGAGCAGTACTTC.

V and J are TRBV4-3 and TRBJ2-7, with D perhaps matching TRBD1 (7 bases). CDR1 is LGHNA and CDR2 is YSLEER in the germline V gene. V lost 0 bases to trimming and J lost 2 bases, with 29 bases between them. The CDR3 extends over 21 amino acids. The CDR3 sequence is CASSQDTPPDRSSRGTYEQYF. In nucleotides, the CDR3 is TGCGCCAGCAGCCAAGACACCCCTCCGGACAGGTCTTCACGGGGGACCTACGAGCAGTACTTC.

This clone was recorded a few times. The gene calls are TRBV30 and TRBJ1-1; D gene uncertain. V was trimmed by 4 bases and J by 11 bases, leaving 11 bases between them. The length of the CDR3 is 10 residues. CDR1 and CDR2 from the germline V gene are GTSNPN and SVGIG (reference sequence). The CDR3 here is CAWIAVQAFF. The DNA of the CDR3 is TGTGCCTGGATAGCAGTTCAGGCTTTCTTT.

This chain joins TRBV28 and TRBJ1-2; TRBD1 matches at 7 bases. Per germline, CDR1 MDHEN and CDR2 SYDVKM. J lost 7 bases, V lost 6 bases, and 8 bases had no gene match. The CDR3 is 13 residues long. CDR3 in amino acids: CASRSDRVSGYTF. CDR3 in DNA: TGTGCCAGCAGGTCTGACAGGGTCTCTGGCTACACCTTC.

Worth noting for this clone: A much larger clone is a single base away; this may be a read error. V and J are TRBV13 and TRBJ2-7; TRBD1 might be the D (5 bases). V dropped 3 bases and J dropped 2 bases, with 8 bases sitting between them. This CDR3 has 13 amino acids. From germline, CDR1 is PRHDT and CDR2 FYEKMQ (reference sequence). CDR3 sequence reads: CASSFARAYEQYF. The CDR3 DNA reads TGTGCCAGCAGCTTCGCCAGGGCCTACGAGCAGTACTTC.

This chain links TRBV27 with TRBJ1-5; perhaps TRBD1 as D (5 bases). Germline lookup yields CDR1 MNHEY and CDR2 SMNVEV (reference sequence). There are 15 residues in the CDR3. V shed 1 base and J shed 0 bases, with 7 bases lying between them. CDR3 DNA: TGTGCCAGCAGTTTATGGGGGGATAGCAATCAGCCCCAGCATTTT. Amino acid sequence: CASSLWGDSNQPQHF.

The CDR3 nucleotides are TGCGCCAGCAGCTCTACAGGGTTAAATCAGCCCCAGCATTTT. This encodes CASSSTGLNQPQHF. The V call is TRBV5-1, the J call TRBJ1-5, with D perhaps TRBD1 (6 bases). This CDR3 contains 14 residues. V lost 3 bases and J 4 bases, leaving 11 bases between the germline ends. Germline CDR1 SGHRS, CDR2 YFSETQ. The variable domain in full, completed from reference TRBV5-1 and TRBJ1-5, reads KAGVTQTPRYLIKTRGQQVTLSCSPISGHRSVSWYQQTPGQGLQFLFEYFSETQRNKGNFPGRFSGRQFSNSRSEMNVSTLELGDSALYLCASSSTGLNQPQHFGDGTRLSIL.

The chain uses TRBV27 and TRBJ1-6; D call uncertain. Trimming cost V 4 bases and J 10 bases, with 17 bases left between them. This CDR3 contains 15 residues. Germline CDR1 and CDR2: MNHEY and SMNVEV (reference sequence). The CDR3 is CASSSKMPGRSPLHF. The DNA for the CDR3 is TGTGCCAGCAGTTCTAAGATGCCGGGGAGATCACCCCTCCACTTT.

This chain links TRBV4-3 with TRBJ2-3; D gene uncertain. The CDR3 is 14 amino acids. CDR1 is LGHNA, CDR2 YSLEER, per germline. Between the trimmed V and J ends, which lost 0 bases and 12 bases, there was a span of 16 bases. In DNA, the CDR3 is TGCGCCAGCAGCCAAGATCTCGAGCGTCCTTCCCAGTATTTT. Translation gives CASSQDLERPSQYF.

The V call is TRBV19, the J call TRBJ1-1; D is possibly TRBD1 (6 bases). This CDR3 has 14 amino acids. CDR1 and CDR2 from the germline V gene are LNHDA and SQIVND (reference sequence). With 6 bases removed from V and 1 base from J, the gap between germline ends came to 12 bases. The CDR3 protein is CASRRADRNTEAFF. CDR3 in DNA: TGTGCCAGTAGAAGGGCGGACAGGAACACTGAAGCTTTCTTT.

This rearrangement joins TRBV4-1 to TRBJ2-7, with D possibly TRBD2 on 5 matching bases. CDR1 is MGHRA and CDR2 is YSYEKL in the germline V gene. Trimming shortened V by 4 bases and J by 0 bases, and 13 bases separated the two germline ends. This CDR3 region has 15 residues. CDR3 coding DNA: TGCGCCAGCAGCCCCGATCCGGCGGGCTCCTACGAGCAGTACTTC. The encoded protein is CASSPDPAGSYEQYF.

The V and J genes are TRBV27 and TRBJ1-6; tentative D call: TRBD1 (6 bases). The germline V gene has CDR1 MNHEY and CDR2 SMNVEV (reference sequence). CDR3 size: 14 residues. Trimming cost V 0 bases and J 9 bases, with 9 bases left between them. The DNA of the CDR3 is TGTGCCAGCAGTTTATCCGGGGACATTTCACCCCTCCACTTT. As protein: CASSLSGDISPLHF.

The chain couples TRBV6-6 to TRBJ2-7; D remains unclear. CDR1 is MNHNY, CDR2 SVGAGI, per germline (reference sequence). Trimming stripped 4 bases from V and 0 bases from J, with 13 bases between. The CDR3 contains 15 residues. The CDR3, as DNA: TGTGCCAGCAGTTTCAGCATTCCGAGCTCCTACGAGCAGTACTTC. Translation gives CASSFSIPSSYEQYF.

The chain couples TRBV30 to TRBJ1-1; no clear D gene. Trimming left V 2 bases short and J 4 bases short, with 11 bases between. CDR1 and CDR2 from the germline V gene are GTSNPN and SVGIG (reference sequence). The CDR3 is made up of 13 amino acids. This chain's CDR3 is CAWSLTLGTEAFF. The CDR3 region has the DNA TGTGCCTGGAGTCTCACGTTGGGCACTGAAGCTTTCTTT.

The chain carries TRBV7-6 and TRBJ1-1; no definite D call. Germline CDR1 and CDR2: SGHVS and FNYEAQ. The CDR3 loop spans 15 amino acids. Trimming pared 4 bases from V and 1 base from J, leaving 13 bases between. CDR3 DNA sequence: TGTGCCAGCAGCTCCAGACCGGGAAAGAACACTGAAGCTTTCTTT. Translation gives CASSSRPGKNTEAFF.

The rearrangement links TRBV18 to TRBJ2-7, with D possibly being TRBD1 (6 bases). The CDR3 is 17 residues long. V dropped 6 bases and J dropped 2 bases, with 23 bases sitting between them. Per germline, CDR1 KGHSH and CDR2 LQKENI. The CDR3: CASSPNIGQGPTYEQYF. In nucleotides, the CDR3 is TGTGCCAGCTCGCCGAATATCGGCCAGGGGCCGACCTACGAGCAGTACTTC. Full variable domain (outside the CDR3, taken from reference TRBV18 and TRBJ2-7): NAGVMQNPRHLVRRRGQEARLRCSPMKGHSHVYWYRQLPEEGLKFMVYLQKENIIDESGMPKERFSAEFPKEGPSILRIQQVVRGDSAAYFCASSPNIGQGPTYEQYFGPGTRLTVT.

The chain joins TRBV5-1 to TRBJ1-2, with TRBD1 matching 7 bases. Trimming removed 1 base from V and 4 bases from J; junction bases left unmatched: 7. CDR3 length equals 15 residues. CDR1 is SGHRS, CDR2 YFSETQ, per germline. The CDR3 protein is CASSLIQGYSYGYTF. CDR3 coding DNA: TGCGCCAGCAGCTTGATACAGGGGTATAGCTATGGCTACACCTTC.

The rearrangement uses TRBV19 and TRBJ2-5, with 8 bases aligning to TRBD2. This CDR3 spans 15 amino acids. CDR1 and CDR2 (germline): LNHDA, SQIVND (reference sequence). Trimming cost V 5 bases and J 2 bases; bases outside gene matches: 7. The CDR3: CASSPSRGGQETQYF. The CDR3 coding sequence is TGTGCCAGTAGTCCGTCTCGGGGGGGGCAAGAGACCCAGTACTTC.

CDR3 sequence: CASSMGLAGVYNEQFF. The CDR3 DNA is TGTGCCAGCAGCATGGGACTAGCGGGGGTCTACAATGAGCAGTTCTTC. V gene TRBV5-6 combines with J gene TRBJ2-1; 14 nucleotides line up with TRBD2. Looked up from germline, CDR1 is SGHDT and CDR2 is YYEEEE. This CDR3 has 16 amino acids. The V segment lost 4 bases and the J segment 3 bases; nucleotides outside the gene matches: 3. The variable domain in full, with the rest retrieved from reference TRBV5-6 and TRBJ2-1, is DAGVTQSPTHLIKTRGQQVTLRCSPKSGHDTVSWYQQALGQGPQFIFQYYEEEERQRGNFPDRFSGHQFPNYSSELNVNALLLGDSALYLCASSMGLAGVYNEQFFGPGTRLTVL.

The chain links TRBV7-2 to TRBJ1-4, with D tentatively TRBD1 (5 bases). Trimming removed 1 base at V and 8 bases at J, with 14 bases between. The CDR3 spans 15 residues. CDR1 and CDR2 (germline): SGHTA, FQGNSA. As DNA, the CDR3 is TGTGCCAGCAGCTTAGAGAGGGACCGGGGCGAAAAACTGTTTTTT. It yields the protein CASSLERDRGEKLFF.

The J gene is TRBJ1-2, the V gene TRBV18; D gene ambiguous. This CDR3 has 14 amino acids. Germline loops: CDR1 KGHSH, CDR2 LQKENI. The V end was cut by 3 bases, the J end by 7 bases, with 15 bases between. The CDR3 region is CASSPSLKDGGYTF. As DNA, the CDR3 is TGTGCCAGCTCACCCTCATTGAAGGACGGTGGCTACACCTTC.

As regards this clone: The sample contains more than one DNA sequence encoding this CDR3. V and J are TRBV28 and TRBJ2-3; no definite D call. The CDR3 spans 11 residues. CDR1 and CDR2 (germline): MDHEN, SYDVKM. The V end lost 3 bases, the J end lost 2 bases, and 0 bases lay between the germline ends. Here the CDR3 reads CASSFTDTQYF. CDR3 nucleotides: TGTGCCAGCAGTTTCACAGATACGCAGTATTTT.

This clone was seen a single time. DNA of the CDR3: TGTGCTAGTGGGCAGCGGGGCGGCACCGGGGAGCTGTTTTTT. It translates to CASGQRGGTGELFF. This chain connects TRBV12-5 to TRBJ2-2; 7 positions match TRBD2. Per the germline V gene, CDR1 is LGHNT and CDR2 is FRNRAP. This CDR3 comprises 14 residues. Trimming removed 6 bases from V and 4 bases from J; junction bases left unmatched: 5.

The rearrangement links TRBV2 to TRBJ2-5; no clear D. The germline CDR1 and CDR2 sequences are SNHLY and FYNNEI. V was shortened by 5 bases and J by 2 bases, with 6 bases between the two germline ends. The CDR3 spans 12 residues. The chain's CDR3 is CASSQSQETQYF. DNA for the CDR3: TGTGCCAGCAGTCAATCACAAGAGACCCAGTACTTC.